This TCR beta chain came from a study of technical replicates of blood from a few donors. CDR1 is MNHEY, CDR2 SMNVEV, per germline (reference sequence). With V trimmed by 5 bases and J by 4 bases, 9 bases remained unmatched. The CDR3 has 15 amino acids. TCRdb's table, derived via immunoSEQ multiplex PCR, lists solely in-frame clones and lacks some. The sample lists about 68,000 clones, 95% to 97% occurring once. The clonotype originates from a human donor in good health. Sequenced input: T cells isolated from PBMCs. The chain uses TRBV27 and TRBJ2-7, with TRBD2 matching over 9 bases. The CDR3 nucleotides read TGTGCCAGCAGTCCCCTTAGCGGGAGCGGGTACGAGCAGTACTTC. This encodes CASSPLSGSGYEQYF.